The rows below give T cell receptor beta chains drawn from one sample of a study of cytomegalovirus exposure and HLA in healthy donors. Produced via immunoSEQ multiplex PCR; TCRdb's table is partial and in-frame only. The sample consists of 120,000 to 150,000 clones, about three quarters of them appearing once. The specimen sequenced was PBMCs. Receptors originate from a middle-aged man in good health and CMV-seropositive. Each CDR3 is given with its conserved first and last residue. A D gene is named only where the DNA matches it firmly. Clone size is given for some rows only: seen once, a few or many times, or a class if the clone is expanded.

.	TRBV30	TRBD1	14	TRBJ1-5	CAFNTGQGNQPQHF	TGTGCCTTTAATACGGGACAGGGGAATCAGCCCCAGCATTTT
.	TRBV28	TRBD1	14	TRBJ2-1	CASGTGTGVNEQFF	TGTGCCAGTGGAACCGGGACAGGGGTCAATGAGCAGTTCTTC
.	TRBV6-6	TRBD1	14	TRBJ2-7	CASSKWTGTDEQYF	TGTGCCAGCAGCAAATGGACAGGTACGGACGAGCAGTACTTC
.	TRBV5-1	.	15	TRBJ2-1	CASSRQSSSYNEQFF	TGCGCCAGCAGCCGACAGTCCAGCTCCTACAATGAGCAGTTCTTC
.	TRBV2	TRBD2	16	TRBJ2-1	CASSELASGRVDEQFF	TGTGCCAGCAGTGAACTGGCTAGCGGGAGGGTAGATGAGCAGTTCTTC
.	TRBV18	TRBD2	16	TRBJ2-2	CASSPLKREVGGELFF	TGTGCCAGCTCACCTCTCAAGCGGGAGGTCGGCGGGGAGCTGTTTTTT
few	TRBV10-2	TRBD2	15	TRBJ2-1	CASGTREGGFNEQFF	TGCGCCAGCGGAACTCGGGAGGGAGGTTTCAATGAGCAGTTCTTC
.	TRBV7-6	.	13	TRBJ2-5	CASSPEGRGTQYF	TGTGCCAGCAGCCCCGAGGGCAGGGGGACCCAGTACTTC
.	TRBV7-2	TRBD1	18	TRBJ2-6	CASSTGTAYGSGANVLTF	TGTGCCAGCAGCACAGGGACAGCTTACGGCTCTGGGGCCAACGTCCTGACTTTC
.	TRBV30	.	14	TRBJ1-5	CAWSPGEGHQPQHF	TGTGCCTGGAGTCCCGGGGAAGGCCATCAGCCCCAGCATTTT
.	TRBV7-2	.	16	TRBJ2-1	CASSLAGGDSYNEQFF	TGTGCCAGCAGCTTAGCTGGCGGAGACTCCTACAATGAGCAGTTCTTC
once	TRBV28	TRBD2	15	TRBJ2-3	CASSFGGVRADTQYF	TGTGCCAGCAGTTTTGGGGGGGTTCGTGCAGATACGCAGTATTTT
.	TRBV2	TRBD2	13	TRBJ2-4	CASSEALAGDQYF	TGTGCCAGCAGTGAAGCTCTAGCGGGAGATCAGTACTTC
.	TRBV28	.	11	TRBJ1-1	CASSLSNRSFF	TGTGCCAGCAGTTTATCCAACCGGAGCTTCTTT
.	TRBV11-2	TRBD1	19	TRBJ1-4	CASSFLGQGGPSTNEKLFF	TGTGCCAGCAGCTTTCTCGGACAGGGTGGCCCTTCAACTAATGAAAAACTGTTTTTT
few	TRBV5-5	.	17	TRBJ2-3	CASSFSRSAGLTDTQYF	TGTGCCAGCAGCTTCAGTAGGTCCGCAGGGCTCACAGATACGCAGTATTTT
.	TRBV15	TRBD2	16	TRBJ2-1	CATSISGRKSDNEQFF	TGTGCCACCAGCATAAGCGGGAGAAAGTCCGACAATGAGCAGTTCTTC
.	TRBV2	.	13	TRBJ1-1	CASNAGLNTEAFF	TGTGCCAGCAATGCAGGGTTGAACACTGAAGCTTTCTTT
.	TRBV5-1	TRBD2	15	TRBJ2-2	CASSPSGRGTGELFF	TGCGCCAGCAGCCCTAGCGGGAGGGGTACCGGGGAGCTGTTTTTT
.	TRBV4-1	.	18	TRBJ2-6	CASSLFRSPRSGANGLTF	TGCGCCAGCAGCCTCTTCAGGAGCCCCCGCTCTGGGGCCAACGGCCTGACTTTC
.	TRBV11-3	.	13	TRBJ2-3	CASSLDHRDTQYF	TGTGCCAGCAGCTTAGATCACCGGGATACGCAGTATTTT
few	TRBV9	.	15	TRBJ2-7	CASSVGLGAQYEQYF	TGTGCCAGCAGCGTAGGTTTGGGGGCTCAATACGAGCAGTACTTC